These T cell receptor beta chains were read from a single sample in a study of CD8 T cells in ankylosing spondylitis. TCRdb reanalysed the 5' RACE reads using MiXCR and keeps one entry per CDR3 protein. The data hold 700,000 to 850,000 distinct CDR3 sequences, with 10% to 15% observed a single time. The sample consisted of blood, either unsorted or a sorted T cell fraction (not recorded which). These TCRs come from a male donor with ankylosing spondylitis. CDR3s include the opening cysteine and the closing phenylalanine or tryptophan. Each record gives: J gene, V gene, CDR3 protein.

TRBJ1-1 | TRBV20-1 | CSAPRGDRGDTEAFF
TRBJ2-7 | TRBV2 | CASSVYEQYF
TRBJ2-1 | TRBV20-1 | CSATDRTNEQFF
TRBJ2-7 | TRBV10-3 | CAISEPGRGGGYEQYF
TRBJ1-5 | TRBV4-1 | CASSRTGTGDQPQHF
TRBJ2-7 | TRBV6-1 | CASGGRPYEQYF
TRBJ2-2 | TRBV5-1 | CASSLREWGTGELFF
TRBJ2-1 | TRBV18 | CASSPLTEAEQFF
TRBJ2-1 | TRBV27 | CASSLSALSYNEQFF
TRBJ2-7 | TRBV6-2/TRBV6-3 | CASSYTSGVEQYF
TRBJ1-1 | TRBV7-2 | CASSLADRRATEAFF
TRBJ2-5 | TRBV20-1 | CSASPGLLIETQYF
TRBJ2-2 | TRBV24-1 | CATTGSPNTGELFF
TRBJ1-2 | TRBV5-1 | CASSFGGFYGYTF
TRBJ2-2 | TRBV12-3/TRBV12-4 | CATIPRAGGELFF
TRBJ2-1 | TRBV4-2 | CASSRRAGGGNEQFF
TRBJ2-7 | TRBV12-3/TRBV12-4 | CASTSEGEQYF
TRBJ2-1 | TRBV7-2 | CASSTRRDNEQFF
TRBJ1-1 | TRBV9 | CASSVGAGGNTEAFF
TRBJ2-2 | TRBV4-1 | CASSPTPPTGELFF
TRBJ1-4 | TRBV2 | CASRTGQSMGNEKLFF
TRBJ2-1 | TRBV2 | CASSEQYNEQFF
TRBJ1-1 | TRBV20-1 | CSARGRKNTEAFF
TRBJ2-3 | TRBV20-1 | CSAKQPASTDTQYF
TRBJ2-1 | TRBV20-1 | CSAKAHSGGPVLFF
TRBJ2-2 | TRBV12-3/TRBV12-4 | CASSRVGANTGELFF
TRBJ2-3 | TRBV5-1 | CASVRGGTSTDTQYF
TRBJ1-1 | TRBV5-1 | CASSPDRRNTEAFF
TRBJ2-1 | TRBV12-5 | CASGLGTGGLHEQFF
TRBJ2-5 | TRBV18 | CASSPLGKQETQYF
TRBJ2-6 | TRBV6-1 | CASRRQDSGANVLTF
TRBJ2-7 | TRBV5-1 | CASSPSGGAYEQYF
TRBJ1-4 | TRBV7-3 | CASSPARGEKLFF
TRBJ2-3 | TRBV7-9 | CASSLSGAADTQYF
TRBJ1-4 | TRBV20-1 | CSAKPTNEKLFF
TRBJ1-1 | TRBV7-2 | CASSNPGGSEAFF
TRBJ1-1 | TRBV24-1 | CATSDGANTEAFF
TRBJ2-3 | TRBV5-1 | CASSLGSVGETSTDTQYF
TRBJ2-1 | TRBV28 | CASSFRFGGGAEQFF
TRBJ1-4 | TRBV4-3 | CASSLRLRGEKLFF
TRBJ2-7 | TRBV29-1 | CSVVRDRAENEQYF
TRBJ2-6 | TRBV11-2 | CASSLRDRGISGANVLTF
TRBJ2-7 | TRBV5-1 | CASRTGLADAQYEQYF
TRBJ2-2 | TRBV5-1 | CASSLSGEGTGELFF
TRBJ2-5 | TRBV20-1 | CSASPSGKETQYF
TRBJ1-2 | TRBV10-3 | CASRLTGGDNYGYTF
TRBJ1-2 | TRBV6-1 | CASRAYYGYTF
TRBJ2-5 | TRBV20-1 | CSARVGRGRETQYF
TRBJ2-1 | TRBV7-9 | CASSLTSGPGQFF
TRBJ1-5 | TRBV29-1 | CSAGTSNQPQHF
TRBJ1-4 | TRBV4-3 | CASSQDLPRPGDEKLFF
TRBJ2-5 | TRBV20-1 | CSAATGSPTQYF
TRBJ2-3 | TRBV20-1 | CSPPSSAGGTDTQYF
TRBJ1-6 | TRBV15 | CATSREAWRNSPLHF
TRBJ2-1 | TRBV7-2 | CASSWLAGTYNEQFF
TRBJ2-1 | TRBV6-1 | CASSNGASGNNEQFF
TRBJ2-7 | TRBV12-3/TRBV12-4 | CASSVQGRGYEQYF
TRBJ2-2 | TRBV5-3 | CARTAGTLNTGELFF
TRBJ2-2 | TRBV6-2/TRBV6-3 | CASRPTSRNTGELFF